This T cell receptor (beta chain) was obtained from a study of T cells after yellow fever vaccination. Study as a whole: SMART-Seq v4 Ultra Low Input prepared the low-cell-number fractions. Study-wide points: Subsequent to the booster, the majority of primary-vaccination clones reappeared (roughly 96% CD4, about 90% CD8). Repertoires sorted by FACS could include abundant clonotypes that are contaminants from the bulk population.

Comments on this clonotype: Its antigen is unidentified.

The study made its TCR cDNA through 5'RACE template switching. That step introduced a universal primer site along with UMIs. In TCRdb, the 5' RACE reads were re-called with MiXCR into one record per CDR3 protein. The sample carries roughly 520,000 distinct CDR3 sequences, about a fifth recorded once. The CDR3 totals 15 residues. Germline loops: CDR1 LGHNA, CDR2 YSLEER. Trimming shortened V by 0 bases and J by 0 bases, and 6 bases separated the two germline ends. This sequence was found in a man between 18 and 29 years old who received the YFV17D yellow fever vaccine. The sequencing here drew on PBMCs, taken 21 days after the first yellow fever vaccination. V gene TRBV4-3 combines with J gene TRBJ1-5; D is unclear. Here the CDR3 reads CASSQDISSNQPQHF. DNA of the CDR3: TGCGCCAGCAGCCAAGATATATCTAGCAATCAGCCCCAGCATTTT.